This T cell receptor beta chain was sequenced for a study of cytomegalovirus exposure and HLA in healthy donors. Participants comprised healthy donors of bone marrow. The V and J ends lost 4 bases and 6 bases, in that order; junction bases with no gene match: 6. The germline CDR1 and CDR2 sequences are SGHNT and YENEEA. The CDR3 is made up of 14 amino acids. Study outcomes and limitations: In presence/absence analyses, roughly uniform sequencing depth across donors was assumed. Common viral pathogens seemed to be connected with several of the most significant clusters, according to a later analysis. Excluded: some indistinguishable V segments such as TRBV6-2 and TRBV6-3.

In the PCR, 60 Vbeta and 13 Jbeta primers were used. The table came from immunoSEQ multiplex PCR; TCRdb's copy has only in-frame clones and leaves some out. The sample lists 50,000 or so clones; more than 65% were seen once. Note on this clone: Its antigen remains unknown.

The rearrangement uses TRBV11-3 and TRBJ2-1; 7 bases map to TRBD2. This sequence was found in a woman under 30 in good health and CMV-seronegative. Sequenced: PBMCs. CDR3 amino acids: CASSSTTSSNEQFF. For the CDR3, the DNA is TGTGCCAGCAGCTCTACGACTAGCTCCAATGAGCAGTTCTTC.